This entry features one T cell receptor beta chain sequence. Its antigen is still unknown. Produced via immunoSEQ multiplex PCR; TCRdb's table is partial and in-frame only. The table lists some 2,100,000 clones, approximately 95% of them singletons, with around 0.13% in the top ten. The CDR3 extends over 13 amino acids. In germline, CDR1 is MNHEY, CDR2 SVGAGI. The V end was cut by 7 bases, the J end by 0 bases, with 8 bases between. The entry originates in a study of shared clonotypes between healthy human individuals. Points from the study as a whole: Owing to a small donor count, the genetic and exposure-history diversity represented was limited.

Free of recent acute infections or vaccinations, the donors were healthy HIV-negative adults. The chain couples TRBV6-5 to TRBJ2-3; D is undetermined. The sequencing sample was made of naive CD4+ T cells sorted from blood. Stated subset: CD45RA+ positively selected. The sequence was obtained from a man younger than 30 in good health. The CDR3 reads CASTFGSTDTQYF. CDR3 nucleotides: TGTGCCAGCACCTTCGGAAGCACAGATACGCAGTATTTT.